What follows are 2 T cell receptor beta chains derived from one specimen sequenced in a study of blood T cells in healthy people across ages. A second PCR of roughly 7 to 11 cycles used a sample-barcoded 5' primer and a J-beta primer mix. TCRdb re-analysed the 5' RACE reads in MiXCR, keeping a single row per CDR3 protein. The top ten clones hold about 0.72% of a sample with fewer than 1,200,000 distinct CDR3 sequences, 20% to 25% of them seen once. The data were also submitted as part of a second study, on T cells of mothers and their children.

The sample comprised blood. Receptors were obtained from a girl aged 2 to 9 in good health.

This rearrangement joins TRBV6-5 to TRBJ2-3; perhaps TRBD2 as D (5 bases). V was pared by 1 base and J by 2 bases, with 22 bases between. Germline loops: CDR1 MNHEY, CDR2 SVGAGI. This CDR3 comprises 19 residues. The CDR3, as DNA: TGTGCCAGCAGTTACTTCTCGCAAGCGTCGGCGGGCATCACAGATACGCAGTATTTT. This codes for CASSYFSQASAGITDTQYF.

The rearrangement joins TRBV14 to TRBJ2-1; no firm D call. The CDR3 sequence is 18 residues long. V lost 0 bases and J 4 bases, leaving 19 bases between the germline ends. The germline V gene has CDR1 SGHDN and CDR2 FVKESK. CDR3 nucleotide sequence: TGTGCCAGCAGCCAAGATGGGAAAGAAAGGGCCCTTTACAATGAGCAGTTCTTC. It codes for CASSQDGKERALYNEQFF.